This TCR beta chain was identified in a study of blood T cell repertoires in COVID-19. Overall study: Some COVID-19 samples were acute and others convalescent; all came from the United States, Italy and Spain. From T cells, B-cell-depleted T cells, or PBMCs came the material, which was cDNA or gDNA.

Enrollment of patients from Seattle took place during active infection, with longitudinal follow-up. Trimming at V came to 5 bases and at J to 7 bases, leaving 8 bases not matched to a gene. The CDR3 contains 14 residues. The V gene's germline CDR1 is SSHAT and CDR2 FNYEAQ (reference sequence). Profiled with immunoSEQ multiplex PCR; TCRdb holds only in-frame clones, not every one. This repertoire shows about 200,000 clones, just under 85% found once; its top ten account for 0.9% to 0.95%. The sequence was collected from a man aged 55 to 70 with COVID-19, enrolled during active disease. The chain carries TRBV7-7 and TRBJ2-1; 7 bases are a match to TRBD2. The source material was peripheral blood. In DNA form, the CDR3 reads TGTGCCAGCAGCCCTAGTGGGAGGGGAAATGAGCAGTTCTTC. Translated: CASSPSGRGNEQFF.